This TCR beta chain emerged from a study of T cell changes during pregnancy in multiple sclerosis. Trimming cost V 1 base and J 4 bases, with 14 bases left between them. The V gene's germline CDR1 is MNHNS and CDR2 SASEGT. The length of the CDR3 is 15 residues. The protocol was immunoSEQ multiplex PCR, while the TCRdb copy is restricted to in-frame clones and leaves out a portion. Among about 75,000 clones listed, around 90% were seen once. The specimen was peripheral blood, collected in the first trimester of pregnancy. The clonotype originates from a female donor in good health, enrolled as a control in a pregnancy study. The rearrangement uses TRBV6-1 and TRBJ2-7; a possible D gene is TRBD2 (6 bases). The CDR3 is CASSEGAGRLYEQYF. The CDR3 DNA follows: TGTGCCAGCAGTGAAGGGGCGGGGAGGTTGTACGAGCAGTACTTC.